Listed here are 20 T cell receptor beta chains from one sample, sequenced in a study of technical replicates of blood from a few donors. Some clones are missing from TCRdb's copy, which holds only in-frame ones; the method was immunoSEQ multiplex PCR. The sample contains more than 50,000 clones, around 87% of which appear only once. The sequenced material came from PBMCs. Receptor source: a human donor in good health. Some clones in this sample may be carry-over from other donors' samples.

The V and J genes are TRBV5-1 and TRBJ1-6; 8 nucleotides line up with TRBD1. CDR3 size: 15 residues. Germline CDR1 is SGHRS and CDR2 is YFSETQ. V dropped 4 bases and J dropped 9; count of bases not matched to a gene: 9. In DNA form, the CDR3 reads TGCGCCAGCAGCGGTGGACAGGGTCTGAGTTCACCCCTCCACTTT. It codes for CASSGGQGLSSPLHF.

The chain links TRBV4-3 to TRBJ2-7; TRBD1 matches at 9 bases. The junction had 9 bases not matched to a gene; V was cut back by 4 bases and J by 5 bases. The germline V gene has CDR1 LGHNA and CDR2 YSLEER. This CDR3 has 15 residues. The CDR3 bases are TGCGCCAGCAGCCCCGGGACAGGGTTATTCGACGAGCAGTACTTC. This sequence encodes CASSPGTGLFDEQYF.

This chain links TRBV18 with TRBJ2-1, with D tentatively TRBD1 (5 bases). CDR1 and CDR2 from the germline V gene are KGHSH and LQKENI. The CDR3 totals 12 residues. Trimming removed 3 bases at V and 7 bases at J, with 7 bases between. This chain's CDR3 is CASSPDMNEQFF. CDR3 DNA sequence: TGTGCCAGCTCACCGGACATGAATGAGCAGTTCTTC.

The chain links TRBV6-1 to TRBJ1-1; D call uncertain. Trimming pared 7 bases from V and 2 bases from J, leaving 5 bases between. The germline CDR1 and CDR2 sequences are MNHNS and SASEGT. The length of the CDR3 is 11 residues. The CDR3 is CASTGNTEAFF. The CDR3 DNA reads TGTGCCAGCACTGGCAACACTGAAGCTTTCTTT.

CDR3 nucleotide sequence: TGTGCCAGCAGCTTGGGGACAGGGTGGCGTGACGACGAGCAGTACTTC. Amino acid sequence: CASSLGTGWRDDEQYF. The V and J genes are TRBV5-5 and TRBJ2-7; 8 bases are shared with TRBD1. Germline CDR1 SGHKS, CDR2 YYEKEE (reference sequence). This CDR3 comprises 16 residues. V was clipped by 0 bases and J by 5 bases; unmatched bases: 10. The variable domain in full, with the rest retrieved from reference TRBV5-5 and TRBJ2-7, is DAGVTQSPTHLIKTRGQQVTLRCSPISGHKSVSWYQQVLGQGPQFIFQYYEKEERGRGNFPDRFSARQFPNYSSELNVNALLLGDSALYLCASSLGTGWRDDEQYFGPGTRLTVT.

This rearrangement joins TRBV7-2 to TRBJ2-5; D might be TRBD1 (5 bases). V shed 4 bases and J shed 5 bases, with 14 bases lying between them. This CDR3 region has 14 residues. CDR1 and CDR2 (germline): SGHTA, FQGNSA. CDR3 nucleotides: TGTGCCAGCAGCTCGCAGGGTGTGGAGGAGACCCAGTACTTC. Amino acids: CASSSQGVEETQYF.

This clone appeared a single time. The chain has TRBV7-8 and TRBJ2-3, with TRBD1 matching 11 bases. This CDR3 comprises 14 residues. Germline assignment: CDR1 SGHVS and CDR2 FQNEAQ. J was trimmed by 6 bases and V by 5 bases; bases with no gene match: 4. The chain's CDR3 is CASSPGQGGDTQYF. The CDR3 coding sequence is TGTGCCAGCAGCCCGGGACAGGGGGGTGATACGCAGTATTTT. The full variable domain, with the rest looked up from reference TRBV7-8 and TRBJ2-3, is GAGVSQSPRYKVAKRGQDVALRCDPISGHVSLFWYQQALGQGPEFLTYFQNEAQLDKSGLPSDRFFAERPEGSVSTLKIQRTQQEDSAVYLCASSPGQGGDTQYFGPGTRLTVL.

The V gene is TRBV2, the J gene TRBJ1-1; D gene ambiguous. Trimming took 11 bases from V and 1 from J, leaving 14 bases between them. Germline assignment: CDR1 SNHLY and CDR2 FYNNEI. The CDR3 is made up of 13 amino acids. CDR3 bases: TGTGCCGGGCGGGTTCGCGAGAACACTGAAGCTTTCTTT. Translating gives CAGRVRENTEAFF.

CDR3 nucleotide sequence: TGCGCCAGCAGCCAAGACCGCGGGACTCTCTATGGCTACACCTTC. Its translation is CASSQDRGTLYGYTF. The chain joins TRBV4-3 to TRBJ1-2; a possible D gene is TRBD1 (5 bases). Germline V lookup: CDR1 LGHNA, CDR2 YSLEER. Trimming stripped 0 bases from V and 4 bases from J, with 12 bases between. CDR3 length: 15 residues.

This chain links TRBV5-4 with TRBJ1-1; D not certain. The CDR3 sequence is 15 residues long. Trimming left V 4 bases short and J 2 bases short, with 15 bases between. CDR1 SGHNT and CDR2 YYREEE come from the germline V gene (reference sequence). As DNA, the CDR3 is TGTGCCAGCAGCCCCCCTCCGAGATCCAACACTGAAGCTTTCTTT. Translation: CASSPPPRSNTEAFF. Filled out from reference TRBV5-4 and TRBJ1-1, the complete variable domain reads ETGVTQSPTHLIKTRGQQVTLRCSSQSGHNTVSWYQQALGQGPQFIFQYYREEENGRGNFPPRFSGLQFPNYSSELNVNALELDDSALYLCASSPPPRSNTEAFFGQGTRLTVV.

The chain combines TRBV6-1 with TRBJ2-6; a possible D gene is TRBD1 (5 bases). CDR1 is MNHNS and CDR2 is SASEGT in the germline V gene. The CDR3 loop spans 15 amino acids. V lost 4 bases and J lost 4, with 11 bases in between. CDR3 nucleotide sequence: TGTGCCAGCAGTGCTCAGGGTTTCGGGGCCAACGTCCTGACTTTC. Its translation: CASSAQGFGANVLTF.

The chain recombines TRBV5-4 with TRBJ1-2, with a weak D call TRBD1 (5 bases). The V end lost 0 bases, the J end lost 4 bases, and 10 bases lay between the germline ends. This CDR3 has 14 amino acids. Germline values: CDR1 SGHNT, CDR2 YYREEE (reference sequence). The chain's CDR3 is CASSLVQDTYGYTF. For the CDR3, the DNA is TGTGCCAGCAGCTTGGTCCAGGACACCTATGGCTACACCTTC. The whole variable domain, filled in from reference TRBV5-4 and TRBJ1-2, reads ETGVTQSPTHLIKTRGQQVTLRCSSQSGHNTVSWYQQALGQGPQFIFQYYREEENGRGNFPPRFSGLQFPNYSSELNVNALELDDSALYLCASSLVQDTYGYTFGSGTRLTVV.

CDR3 DNA sequence: TGTGCCAGCAGGAAACAGGGGGCTGTCGGCGAGCAGTACTTC. This codes for CASRKQGAVGEQYF. The gene calls are TRBV11-2 and TRBJ2-7; 9 bases map to TRBD1. Germline V gene sequence: CDR1 SGHAT, CDR2 FQNNGV. The CDR3 runs to 14 residues. Germline trimming cut 6 bases from V and 6 bases from J; bases unmatched to any gene: 9.

As DNA, the CDR3 is TGCGCCAGCAGCTCGAGCATAGCGGGGTTAAGCACAGATACGCAGTATTTT. It yields the protein CASSSSIAGLSTDTQYF. This rearrangement joins TRBV5-1 to TRBJ2-3, with 8 bases that match TRBD2. Trimming cost V 3 bases and J 0 bases; bases outside gene matches: 9. Germline V gene lookup returns CDR1 SGHRS and CDR2 YFSETQ. The CDR3 is made up of 17 amino acids.

CDR3 sequence reads: CASSVTIGTYEQYF. CDR3 in DNA: TGTGCCAGCAGTGTAACTATTGGAACCTACGAGCAGTACTTC. The V gene is TRBV27, the J gene TRBJ2-7; D gene uncertain. CDR3 length equals 14 residues. Germline values: CDR1 MNHEY, CDR2 SMNVEV (reference sequence). V was trimmed by 5 bases and J by 2 bases, leaving 13 bases between them.

The V gene is TRBV7-2, the J gene TRBJ1-1; the D is unclear. V was pared by 0 bases and J by 2 bases, with 7 bases between. CDR3 size: 14 residues. CDR1 SGHTA and CDR2 FQGNSA come from the germline V gene. The CDR3 DNA reads TGTGCCAGCAGCTTAGCTCTAGCAAACACTGAAGCTTTCTTT. Translating it yields CASSLALANTEAFF.

This sequence joins TRBV27 and TRBJ2-1; TRBD2 aligns across 13 bases. With 5 bases clipped from V and 6 bases from J, the junction kept 4 bases outside the gene matches. This CDR3 region has 15 residues. Germline assignment: CDR1 MNHEY and CDR2 SMNVEV (reference sequence). CDR3 protein: CASSPRTSGGNEQFF. In nucleotides, the CDR3 is TGTGCCAGCAGTCCACGGACTAGCGGGGGCAATGAGCAGTTCTTC.

The chain is built from TRBV4-2 and TRBJ1-6; 8 positions match TRBD1. Germline CDR1 LGHNA, CDR2 YNFKEQ. V gave up 4 bases and J gave up 5 bases; unmatched junction bases: 7. CDR3 size: 16 residues. The DNA for the CDR3 is TGTGCCAGCAGCCTCGGACAGGGTCGGAATAATTCACCCCTCCACTTT. It yields the protein CASSLGQGRNNSPLHF.

This chain joins TRBV6-4 and TRBJ1-1, with D hard to call. V gave up 3 bases and J gave up 5 bases, with 7 bases separating them. Germline V gene data show CDR1 as MRHNA and CDR2 as SNTAGT. CDR3 length: 12 residues. The CDR3 sequence: CASSDGGTEAFF. For the CDR3, the DNA is TGTGCCAGCAGTGATGGAGGGACTGAAGCTTTCTTT.

The gene calls are TRBV10-3 and TRBJ2-5; perhaps TRBD1 as D (5 bases). V was trimmed by 3 bases and J by 5 bases, leaving 13 bases between them. Per germline, CDR1 ENHRY and CDR2 SYGVKD. The CDR3 covers 14 residues. The CDR3 DNA is TGTGCCATCAGTGATAATGCAGGGCTGGAGACCCAGTACTTC. It encodes CAISDNAGLETQYF.